The sequence of this TCR beta chain was determined in a study of T-cell reconstitution after alpha-beta-depleted transplantation in children. Regarding the study as a whole: Alpha-beta T cells about two months after transplant reportedly derived from several hundred expanded graft clones.

The V end lost 8 bases, the J end lost 3 bases, and 14 bases lay between the germline ends. Germline values: CDR1 SGHTA, CDR2 FQGNSA. CDR3 length: 14 amino acids. Library preparation (for TCRbeta) was performed with unique molecular identifiers. Each CDR3 protein is one row after TCRdb ran MiXCR on the PCR reads. In the table there are 140,000 or so distinct CDR3 sequences, 7.5% to 9% of which are singletons. This clonotype was recorded at least ten times. Its antigen is undetermined. This chain links TRBV7-2 with TRBJ2-1; D is possibly TRBD1 or TRBD2 (5 bases each). The sequence derives from a female patient aged 2-9 years who had a stem cell transplant for congenital amegakaryocytic thrombocytopenia, so the T cells may come from the graft donor. Sequencing used PBMCs, mostly from graft donor cells, obtained 180 days after TCRalphabeta/CD19-depleted stem cell transplant. The CDR3 DNA sequence: TGTGCCAGCTGCCCTCTGGGGGTCTACAATGAGCAGTTCTTC. This encodes CASCPLGVYNEQFF. Based on the CDR3 plus reference TRBV7-2 and TRBJ2-1, the full variable domain is GAGVSQSPSNKVTEKGKDVELRCDPISGHTALYWYRQSLGQGLEFLIYFQGNSAPDKSGLPSDRFSAERTGGSVSTLTIQRTQQEDSAVYLCASCPLGVYNEQFFGPGTRLTVL.